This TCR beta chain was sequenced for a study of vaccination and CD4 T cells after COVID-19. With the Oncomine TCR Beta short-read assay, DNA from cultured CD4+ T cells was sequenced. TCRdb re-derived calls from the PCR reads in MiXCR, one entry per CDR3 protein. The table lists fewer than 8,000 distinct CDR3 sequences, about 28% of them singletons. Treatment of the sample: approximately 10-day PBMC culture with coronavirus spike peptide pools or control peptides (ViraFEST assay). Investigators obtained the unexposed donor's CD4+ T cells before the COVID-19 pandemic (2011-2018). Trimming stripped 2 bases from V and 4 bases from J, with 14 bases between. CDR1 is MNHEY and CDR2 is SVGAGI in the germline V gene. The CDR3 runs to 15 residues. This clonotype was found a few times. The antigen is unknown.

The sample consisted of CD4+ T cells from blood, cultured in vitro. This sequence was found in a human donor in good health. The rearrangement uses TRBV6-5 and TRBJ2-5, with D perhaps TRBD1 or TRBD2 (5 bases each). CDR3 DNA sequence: TGTGCCAGCAGTTACGACCAAGGGACCCGAGAGACCCAGTACTTC. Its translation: CASSYDQGTRETQYF.